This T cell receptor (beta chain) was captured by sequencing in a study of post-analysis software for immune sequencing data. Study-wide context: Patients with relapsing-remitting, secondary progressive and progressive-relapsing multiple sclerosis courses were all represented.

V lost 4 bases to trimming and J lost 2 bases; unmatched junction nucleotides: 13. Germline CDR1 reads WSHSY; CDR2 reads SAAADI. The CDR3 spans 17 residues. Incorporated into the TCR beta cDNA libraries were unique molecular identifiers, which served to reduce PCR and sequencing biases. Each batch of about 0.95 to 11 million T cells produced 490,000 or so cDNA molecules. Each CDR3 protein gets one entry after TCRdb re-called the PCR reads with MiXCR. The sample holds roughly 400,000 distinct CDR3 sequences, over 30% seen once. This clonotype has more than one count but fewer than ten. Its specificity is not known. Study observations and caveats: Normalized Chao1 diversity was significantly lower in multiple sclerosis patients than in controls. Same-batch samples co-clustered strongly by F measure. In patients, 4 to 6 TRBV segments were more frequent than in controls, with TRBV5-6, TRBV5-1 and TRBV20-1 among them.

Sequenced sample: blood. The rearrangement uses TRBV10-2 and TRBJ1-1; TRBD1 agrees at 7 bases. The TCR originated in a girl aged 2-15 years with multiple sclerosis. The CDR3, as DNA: TGCGCCAGCAGTGTAAATGGGAGGGGGCGGTCTAACACTGAAGCTTTCTTT. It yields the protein CASSVNGRGRSNTEAFF.